This TCR beta chain was recovered during a study of CD8 T cells in ankylosing spondylitis. V lost 2 bases and J 4 bases, leaving 6 bases between the germline ends. This CDR3 region has 13 residues. Researchers built TCR beta libraries using quantitative 5'-RACE with molecular barcodes. TCRdb itself ran the 5' RACE reads through MiXCR, one entry per CDR3 protein. The sample has approximately 250,000 distinct CDR3 sequences, roughly 32% seen once. To note about this clonotype: Its antigen is currently unknown.

Whole-study findings and limits: In the blood and synovial fluid of reactive arthritis, some motif variants had been previously reported. Reported data indicate significant enrichment of disease-linked clones within matched ankylosing spondylitis synovial fluid. One TCR beta motif, made up of under ten highly homologous variants, appeared characteristic of ankylosing spondylitis blood.

This receptor was obtained from a male donor with ankylosing spondylitis or in good health (not recorded which). The source material was blood, either unsorted or a sorted T cell fraction (not recorded which). The rearrangement links TRBV12-3 or TRBV12-4 to TRBJ2-1; D ambiguous. This CDR3 reads CASSLTEYNEQFF. DNA of the CDR3: TGTGCCAGCAGTTTAACAGAATACAATGAGCAGTTCTTC.